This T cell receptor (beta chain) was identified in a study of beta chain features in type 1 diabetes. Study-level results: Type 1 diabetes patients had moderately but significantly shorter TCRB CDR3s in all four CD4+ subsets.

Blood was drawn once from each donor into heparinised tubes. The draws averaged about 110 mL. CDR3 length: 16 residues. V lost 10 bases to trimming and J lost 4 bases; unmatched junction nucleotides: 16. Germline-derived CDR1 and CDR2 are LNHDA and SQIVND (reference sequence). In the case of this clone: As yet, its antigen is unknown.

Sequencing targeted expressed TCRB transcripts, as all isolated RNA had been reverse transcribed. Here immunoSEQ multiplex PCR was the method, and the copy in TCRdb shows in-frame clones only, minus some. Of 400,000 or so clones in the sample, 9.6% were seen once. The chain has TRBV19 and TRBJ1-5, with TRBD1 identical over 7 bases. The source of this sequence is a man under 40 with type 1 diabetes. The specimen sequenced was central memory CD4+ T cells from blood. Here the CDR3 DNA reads TGTGCCACCCGATTGACAGGGAGATACGATAATCAGCCCCAGCATTTT. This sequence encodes CATRLTGRYDNQPQHF.